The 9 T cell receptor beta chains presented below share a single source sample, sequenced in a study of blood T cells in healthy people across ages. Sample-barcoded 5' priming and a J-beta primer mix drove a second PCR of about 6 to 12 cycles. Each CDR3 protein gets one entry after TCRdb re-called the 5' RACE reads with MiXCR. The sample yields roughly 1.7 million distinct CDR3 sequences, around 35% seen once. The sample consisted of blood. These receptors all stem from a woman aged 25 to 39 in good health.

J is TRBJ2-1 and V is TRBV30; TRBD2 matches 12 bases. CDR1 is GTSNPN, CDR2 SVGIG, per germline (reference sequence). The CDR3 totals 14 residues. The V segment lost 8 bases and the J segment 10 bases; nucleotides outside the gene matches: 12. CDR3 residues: CAPHSSGGADEQFF. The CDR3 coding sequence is TGTGCCCCCCATTCTAGCGGGGGGGCTGACGAGCAGTTCTTC.

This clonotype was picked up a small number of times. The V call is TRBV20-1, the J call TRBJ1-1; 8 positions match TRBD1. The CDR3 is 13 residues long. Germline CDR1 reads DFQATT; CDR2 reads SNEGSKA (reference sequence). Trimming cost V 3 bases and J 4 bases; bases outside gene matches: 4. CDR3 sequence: CSARTGVFTEAFF. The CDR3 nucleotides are TGCAGTGCTAGGACAGGGGTTTTCACTGAAGCTTTCTTT.

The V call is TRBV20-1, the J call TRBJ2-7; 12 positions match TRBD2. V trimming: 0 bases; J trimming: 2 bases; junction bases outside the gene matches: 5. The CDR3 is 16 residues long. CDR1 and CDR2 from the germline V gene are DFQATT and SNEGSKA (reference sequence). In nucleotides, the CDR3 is TGCAGTGCTAGAGATTCGACTAGCGGGAGTCCCTACGAGCAGTACTTC. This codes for CSARDSTSGSPYEQYF.

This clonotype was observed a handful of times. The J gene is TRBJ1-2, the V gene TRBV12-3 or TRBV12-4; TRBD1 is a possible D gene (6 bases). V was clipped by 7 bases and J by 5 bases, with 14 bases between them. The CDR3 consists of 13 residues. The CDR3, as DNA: TGTGCCAGCACCTACGGACAGTCATATGGCTACACCTTC. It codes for CASTYGQSYGYTF.

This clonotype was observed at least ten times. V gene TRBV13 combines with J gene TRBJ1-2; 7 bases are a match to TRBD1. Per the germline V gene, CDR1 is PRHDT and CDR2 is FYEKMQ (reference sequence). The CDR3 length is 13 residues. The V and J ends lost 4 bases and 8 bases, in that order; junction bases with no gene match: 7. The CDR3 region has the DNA TGTGCCAGCAGCTCCATGGACAGGCGCGGCTACACCTTC. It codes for CASSSMDRRGYTF.

The CDR3 region has the DNA TGCGCCAGCAGCTGGAGCGATACGCAGTATTTT. As protein: CASSWSDTQYF. This rearrangement joins TRBV5-1 to TRBJ2-3; D uncertain. Trimming shortened V by 3 bases and J by 6 bases, and 5 bases separated the two germline ends. This CDR3 is 11 amino acids long. CDR1 and CDR2 (germline): SGHRS, YFSETQ.

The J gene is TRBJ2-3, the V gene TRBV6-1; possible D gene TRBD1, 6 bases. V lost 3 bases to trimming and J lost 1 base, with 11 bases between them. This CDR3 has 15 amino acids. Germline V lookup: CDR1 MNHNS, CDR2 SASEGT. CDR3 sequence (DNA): TGTGCCAGCAGTGACAGGGGAAGCGGCACAGATACGCAGTATTTT. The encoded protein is CASSDRGSGTDTQYF.

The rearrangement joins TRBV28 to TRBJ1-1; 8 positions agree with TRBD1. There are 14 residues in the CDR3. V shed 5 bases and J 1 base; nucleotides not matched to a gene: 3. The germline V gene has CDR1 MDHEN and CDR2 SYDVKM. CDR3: CASSRRGRNTEAFF. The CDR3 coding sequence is TGTGCCAGCAGTCGCAGGGGGCGGAACACTGAAGCTTTCTTT.

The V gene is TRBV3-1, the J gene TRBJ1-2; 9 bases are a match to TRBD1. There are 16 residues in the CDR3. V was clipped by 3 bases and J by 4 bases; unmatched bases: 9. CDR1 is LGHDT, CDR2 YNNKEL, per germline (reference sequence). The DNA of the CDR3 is TGTGCCAGCAGCCATCCCGGGACAGGGAGGCCCTATGGCTACACCTTC. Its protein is CASSHPGTGRPYGYTF.